The rows below give T cell receptor beta chains drawn from one sample of a study of blood T cells in healthy people across ages. TCRdb reanalysed the 5' RACE reads using MiXCR and keeps one entry per CDR3 protein. The sample records around 280,000 distinct CDR3 sequences, less than 30% being singletons. The sequenced sample was blood. These receptors originate from a woman in her seventies in good health. Each CDR3 is given with its conserved first and last residue. The D gene is left open where the match is weak. Expanded clones are given a class, and other clones once, few, many or no size at all.

clone size: few; V gene: TRBV29-1; J gene: TRBJ2-3; D gene: .; CDR3 protein: CSVSGSSTDTQYF; CDR3 DNA: TGCAGCGTCAGCGGATCTAGCACAGATACGCAGTATTTT
clone size: .; V gene: TRBV20-1; J gene: TRBJ2-1; D gene: TRBD2; CDR3 protein: CSARGTSGRGNEQFF; CDR3 DNA: TGCAGTGCTAGGGGGACTAGCGGGAGAGGGAATGAGCAGTTCTTC
clone size: few; V gene: TRBV2; J gene: TRBJ2-1; D gene: .; CDR3 protein: CASSEAGLGEQFF; CDR3 DNA: TGTGCCAGCAGTGAGGCAGGGTTGGGTGAGCAGTTCTTC
clone size: once; V gene: TRBV20-1; J gene: TRBJ1-6; D gene: TRBD1; CDR3 protein: CSAPRGQGSPLHF; CDR3 DNA: TGCAGTGCTCCCAGGGGGCAGGGTTCACCCCTCCACTTT
clone size: few; V gene: TRBV18; J gene: TRBJ1-5; D gene: TRBD1; CDR3 protein: CASSPGQLKSNQPQLF; CDR3 DNA: TGTGCCAGCTCACCGGGACAGCTGAAGAGCAATCAGCCCCAGCTTTTT
clone size: few; V gene: TRBV11-2; J gene: TRBJ2-3; D gene: .; CDR3 protein: CASSLGRGRGTDTQYF; CDR3 DNA: TGTGCCAGCAGCTTAGGACGGGGAAGGGGCACAGATACGCAGTATTTT
clone size: few; V gene: TRBV7-6; J gene: TRBJ2-3; D gene: .; CDR3 protein: CANSLSPAEDTQYF; CDR3 DNA: TGTGCCAACAGCTTGAGCCCGGCCGAGGATACGCAGTATTTT
clone size: few; V gene: TRBV20-1; J gene: TRBJ2-3; D gene: .; CDR3 protein: CSAPYIDTQYF; CDR3 DNA: TGCAGTGCTCCCTATATAGATACGCAGTATTTT
clone size: .; V gene: TRBV5-1; J gene: TRBJ1-4; D gene: .; CDR3 protein: CASSLSDFGTNEKLFF; CDR3 DNA: TGCGCCAGCAGCTTATCAGACTTTGGAACTAATGAAAAACTGTTTTTT
clone size: .; V gene: TRBV11-2; J gene: TRBJ2-2; D gene: .; CDR3 protein: CASSLVLWGDLFF; CDR3 DNA: TGTGCCAGCAGCTTAGTACTATGGGGGGACCTGTTTTTT
clone size: many; V gene: TRBV20-1; J gene: TRBJ2-5; D gene: TRBD2; CDR3 protein: CSARSGTTQETQYF; CDR3 DNA: TGCAGTGCTAGGTCCGGGACTACACAAGAGACCCAGTACTTC
clone size: few; V gene: TRBV9; J gene: TRBJ2-1; D gene: TRBD2; CDR3 protein: CASSVGGTTHNEQFF; CDR3 DNA: TGTGCCAGCAGCGTAGGGGGGACTACCCACAATGAGCAGTTCTTC
clone size: many; V gene: TRBV5-1; J gene: TRBJ2-7; D gene: TRBD2; CDR3 protein: CASSFRGGIYEQYF; CDR3 DNA: TGCGCCAGCAGCTTTCGGGGGGGAATCTACGAGCAGTACTTC
clone size: few; V gene: TRBV12-3/TRBV12-4; J gene: TRBJ2-3; D gene: .; CDR3 protein: CASSLGDVSNQPQYF; CDR3 DNA: TGTGCCAGCAGTCTCGGGGACGTTAGCAATCAGCCCCAGTATTTT
clone size: once; V gene: TRBV29-1; J gene: TRBJ2-4; D gene: TRBD2; CDR3 protein: CSVSPGTSGNILYF; CDR3 DNA: TGCAGCGTTTCCCCCGGGACTAGCGGGAACATTCTGTACTTC
clone size: .; V gene: TRBV5-6; J gene: TRBJ1-3; D gene: .; CDR3 protein: CASSFRTSSGNTIYF; CDR3 DNA: TGTGCCAGCAGTTTTAGGACAAGCTCTGGAAACACCATATATTTT
clone size: .; V gene: TRBV7-3; J gene: TRBJ2-5; D gene: .; CDR3 protein: CASSLTPGGAKTQYF; CDR3 DNA: TGTGCCAGCAGCTTAACCCCGGGGGGCGCGAAGACCCAGTACTTC
clone size: many; V gene: TRBV7-2; J gene: TRBJ2-4; D gene: TRBD1; CDR3 protein: CASSPKGPTGGNIQYF; CDR3 DNA: TGTGCCAGCAGCCCAAAAGGACCCACAGGGGGGAACATTCAGTACTTC
clone size: many; V gene: TRBV27; J gene: TRBJ1-4; D gene: .; CDR3 protein: CASRPRARNEKLFF; CDR3 DNA: TGTGCCAGCAGACCCAGGGCAAGAAATGAAAAACTGTTTTTT
clone size: .; V gene: TRBV7-2; J gene: TRBJ2-5; D gene: .; CDR3 protein: CASSLGVTETQYF; CDR3 DNA: TGTGCCAGCAGCTTAGGTGTGACGGAGACCCAGTACTTC
clone size: .; V gene: TRBV12-3/TRBV12-4; J gene: TRBJ2-3; D gene: TRBD2; CDR3 protein: CASSFGTSGQYIDTQYF; CDR3 DNA: TGTGCCAGCAGTTTCGGGACTAGCGGGCAGTATATAGATACGCAGTATTTT
clone size: .; V gene: TRBV6-2/TRBV6-3; J gene: TRBJ2-7; D gene: TRBD2; CDR3 protein: CASSYSGTSGNEQYF; CDR3 DNA: TGTGCCAGCAGTTACTCCGGGACTAGCGGGAACGAGCAGTACTTC
clone size: .; V gene: TRBV10-3; J gene: TRBJ1-2; D gene: TRBD1; CDR3 protein: CAISDAGTDVYGYTF; CDR3 DNA: TGTGCCATCAGTGATGCCGGGACAGACGTCTATGGCTACACCTTC
clone size: few; V gene: TRBV12-3/TRBV12-4; J gene: TRBJ1-1; D gene: .; CDR3 protein: CASSFRQLEAFF; CDR3 DNA: TGTGCCAGTTCTTTCAGGCAACTTGAAGCTTTCTTT
clone size: few; V gene: TRBV5-1; J gene: TRBJ2-7; D gene: .; CDR3 protein: CASSLGFVDEQYF; CDR3 DNA: TGCGCCAGCAGCTTGGGGTTTGTGGACGAGCAGTACTTC
clone size: .; V gene: TRBV20-1; J gene: TRBJ1-2; D gene: .; CDR3 protein: CSALRGGSRGYTF; CDR3 DNA: TGTAGTGCCCTCCGGGGTGGGTCACGGGGCTACACCTTC
clone size: .; V gene: TRBV28; J gene: TRBJ2-1; D gene: .; CDR3 protein: CASSFLSSGNNEQFF; CDR3 DNA: TGTGCCAGCAGTTTCTTATCGTCGGGGAACAATGAGCAGTTCTTC
clone size: few; V gene: TRBV19; J gene: TRBJ1-5; D gene: .; CDR3 protein: CACSATGGNQPQHF; CDR3 DNA: TGTGCCTGCTCGGCCACAGGCGGGAATCAGCCCCAGCATTTT
clone size: .; V gene: TRBV5-1; J gene: TRBJ2-1; D gene: TRBD2; CDR3 protein: CASSPTTSGQTNEQFF; CDR3 DNA: TGCGCCAGCAGCCCGACGACTAGCGGGCAGACCAATGAGCAGTTCTTC
clone size: few; V gene: TRBV27; J gene: TRBJ2-4; D gene: .; CDR3 protein: CASKTLAKNIQYF; CDR3 DNA: TGTGCCAGCAAGACTTTAGCCAAAAACATTCAGTACTTC
clone size: .; V gene: TRBV7-2; J gene: TRBJ1-2; D gene: .; CDR3 protein: CVSSFTGQEAGYTF; CDR3 DNA: TGTGTCAGCAGCTTTACCGGGCAGGAGGCCGGCTACACCTTC
clone size: few; V gene: TRBV3-1; J gene: TRBJ2-7; D gene: TRBD1; CDR3 protein: CASSHGTGKHEQYF; CDR3 DNA: TGTGCCAGCAGCCACGGGACAGGGAAACACGAGCAGTACTTC
clone size: .; V gene: TRBV9; J gene: TRBJ1-3; D gene: TRBD1; CDR3 protein: CASNPGGGAGNTIYF; CDR3 DNA: TGTGCCAGCAACCCGGGAGGGGGCGCTGGAAACACCATATATTTT
clone size: .; V gene: TRBV27; J gene: TRBJ2-3; D gene: .; CDR3 protein: CASWMAGNTDTQYF; CDR3 DNA: TGTGCCAGCTGGATGGCGGGAAACACAGATACGCAGTATTTT
clone size: once; V gene: TRBV7-2; J gene: TRBJ1-2; D gene: TRBD1; CDR3 protein: CASSLEPRGWEGYTF; CDR3 DNA: TGTGCCAGCAGCTTAGAACCCAGGGGGTGGGAGGGCTACACCTTC
clone size: few; V gene: TRBV28; J gene: TRBJ1-2; D gene: .; CDR3 protein: CASRTTGYGYTF; CDR3 DNA: TGTGCCAGCAGGACGACAGGCTATGGCTACACCTTC
clone size: .; V gene: TRBV29-1; J gene: TRBJ1-5; D gene: .; CDR3 protein: CSAQEGIQPQHF; CDR3 DNA: TGCAGCGCCCAGGAGGGTATCCAGCCCCAGCATTTT
clone size: .; V gene: TRBV27; J gene: TRBJ2-7; D gene: TRBD2; CDR3 protein: CASTGLADPYEQYF; CDR3 DNA: TGTGCCAGCACTGGACTAGCGGACCCCTACGAGCAGTACTTC
clone size: few; V gene: TRBV14; J gene: TRBJ2-1; D gene: TRBD2; CDR3 protein: CASSPLVPIAGRSNEQFF; CDR3 DNA: TGTGCCAGCAGCCCCCTTGTACCCATAGCGGGAAGGAGTAATGAGCAGTTCTTC
clone size: .; V gene: TRBV6-5; J gene: TRBJ1-2; D gene: .; CDR3 protein: CASTTLNYGYTF; CDR3 DNA: TGTGCCAGCACTACACTGAACTATGGCTACACCTTC
clone size: few; V gene: TRBV6-1; J gene: TRBJ1-1; D gene: .; CDR3 protein: CASSEPKGRGNTEAFF; CDR3 DNA: TGTGCCAGCAGTGAACCCAAGGGTCGGGGGAACACTGAAGCTTTCTTT
clone size: .; V gene: TRBV7-2; J gene: TRBJ2-3; D gene: TRBD2; CDR3 protein: CASSRLAGGKDTQYF; CDR3 DNA: TGTGCCAGCAGCCGACTAGCGGGAGGGAAAGATACGCAGTATTTT
clone size: .; V gene: TRBV13; J gene: TRBJ2-1; D gene: TRBD2; CDR3 protein: CASSILAGGTYNEQFF; CDR3 DNA: TGTGCCAGCAGCATCCTAGCGGGAGGCACATACAATGAGCAGTTCTTC
clone size: .; V gene: TRBV7-9; J gene: TRBJ2-7; D gene: .; CDR3 protein: CASTVLSYEQYF; CDR3 DNA: TGTGCCAGCACTGTCTTGTCCTACGAGCAGTACTTC
clone size: few; V gene: TRBV6-6; J gene: TRBJ2-1; D gene: .; CDR3 protein: CASSTTEVQFF; CDR3 DNA: TGTGCCAGCAGTACCACAGAGGTGCAGTTCTTC
clone size: .; V gene: TRBV5-1; J gene: TRBJ2-5; D gene: .; CDR3 protein: CASSLVGDQETQYF; CDR3 DNA: TGCGCCAGCAGCTTGGTGGGAGACCAAGAGACCCAGTACTTC
clone size: .; V gene: TRBV5-8; J gene: TRBJ2-1; D gene: TRBD1; CDR3 protein: CASSWGQGDNEQFF; CDR3 DNA: TGTGCCAGCAGCTGGGGACAGGGGGACAATGAGCAGTTCTTC
clone size: .; V gene: TRBV6-5; J gene: TRBJ1-3; D gene: .; CDR3 protein: CASRLNRDAGNTIYF; CDR3 DNA: TGTGCCAGCAGACTCAACAGGGATGCAGGAAACACCATATATTTT
clone size: .; V gene: TRBV7-2; J gene: TRBJ2-1; D gene: .; CDR3 protein: CASSLNPGEANEQFF; CDR3 DNA: TGTGCCAGCAGCTTAAATCCGGGAGAGGCGAATGAGCAGTTCTTC
clone size: .; V gene: TRBV25-1; J gene: TRBJ1-2; D gene: TRBD1; CDR3 protein: CASSSPGQGWDGYTF; CDR3 DNA: TGTGCCAGCAGTAGTCCGGGACAGGGATGGGATGGCTACACCTTC
clone size: few; V gene: TRBV18; J gene: TRBJ2-1; D gene: .; CDR3 protein: CASSPQKLGEQFF; CDR3 DNA: TGTGCCAGCTCACCCCAGAAACTCGGTGAGCAGTTCTTC
clone size: few; V gene: TRBV4-1; J gene: TRBJ2-7; D gene: .; CDR3 protein: CASSRPGVSYEQYF; CDR3 DNA: TGCGCCAGCAGCCGACCAGGGGTCTCCTACGAGCAGTACTTC